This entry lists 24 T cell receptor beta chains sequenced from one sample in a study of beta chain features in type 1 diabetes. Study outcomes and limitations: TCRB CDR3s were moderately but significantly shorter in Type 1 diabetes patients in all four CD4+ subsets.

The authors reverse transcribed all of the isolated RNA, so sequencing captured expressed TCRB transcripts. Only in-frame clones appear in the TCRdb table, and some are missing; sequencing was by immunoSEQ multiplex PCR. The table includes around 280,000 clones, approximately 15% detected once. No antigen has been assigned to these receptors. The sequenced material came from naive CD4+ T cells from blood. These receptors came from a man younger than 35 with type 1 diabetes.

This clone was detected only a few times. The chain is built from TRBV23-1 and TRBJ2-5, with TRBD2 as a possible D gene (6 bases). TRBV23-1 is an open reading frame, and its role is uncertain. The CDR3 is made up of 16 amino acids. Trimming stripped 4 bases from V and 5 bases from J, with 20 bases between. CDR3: CASSLLWTERAETQYF. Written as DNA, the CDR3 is TGCGCCAGCAGTCTGCTCTGGACGGAGCGGGCGGAGACCCAGTACTTC.

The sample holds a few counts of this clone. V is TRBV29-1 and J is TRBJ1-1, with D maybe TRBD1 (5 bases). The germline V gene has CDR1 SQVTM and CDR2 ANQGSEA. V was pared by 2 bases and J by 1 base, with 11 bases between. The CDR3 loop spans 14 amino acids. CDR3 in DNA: TGCAGCGTTGAAAGACAGCTCCGGAACACTGAAGCTTTCTTT. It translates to CSVERQLRNTEAFF.

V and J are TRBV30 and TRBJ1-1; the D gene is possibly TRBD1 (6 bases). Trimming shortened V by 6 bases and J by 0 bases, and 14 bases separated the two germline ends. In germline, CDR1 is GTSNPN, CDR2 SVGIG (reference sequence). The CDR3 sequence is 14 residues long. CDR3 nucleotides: TGTGCCTGTACGGGAGGACAGCTGAACACTGAAGCTTTCTTT. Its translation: CACTGGQLNTEAFF.

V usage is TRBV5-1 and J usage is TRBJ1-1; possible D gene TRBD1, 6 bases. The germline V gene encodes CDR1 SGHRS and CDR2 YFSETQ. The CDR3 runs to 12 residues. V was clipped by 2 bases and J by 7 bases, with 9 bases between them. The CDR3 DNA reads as TGCGCCAGCAGCTTCAGGGGAAATGAAGCTTTCTTT. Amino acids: CASSFRGNEAFF.

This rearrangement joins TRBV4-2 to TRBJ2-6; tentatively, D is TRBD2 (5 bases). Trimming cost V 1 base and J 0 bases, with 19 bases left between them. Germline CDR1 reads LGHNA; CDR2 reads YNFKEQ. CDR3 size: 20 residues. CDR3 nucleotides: TGTGCCAGCAGCCAAGCCTCTAGTGCCGGGGTAAGCTCTGGGGCCAACGTCCTGACTTTC. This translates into CASSQASSAGVSSGANVLTF.

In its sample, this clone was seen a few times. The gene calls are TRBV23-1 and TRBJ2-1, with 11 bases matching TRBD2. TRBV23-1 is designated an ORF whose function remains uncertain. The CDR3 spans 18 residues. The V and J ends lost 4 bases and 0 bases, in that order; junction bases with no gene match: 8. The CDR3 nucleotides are TGCGCCAGCAGTCCCCGGCTAGCGGGAGGTAGCTCCTACAATGAGCAGTTCTTC. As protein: CASSPRLAGGSSYNEQFF.

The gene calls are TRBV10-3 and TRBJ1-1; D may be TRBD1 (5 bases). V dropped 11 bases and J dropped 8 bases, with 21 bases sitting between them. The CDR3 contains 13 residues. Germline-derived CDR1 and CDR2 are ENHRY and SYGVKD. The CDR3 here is CAARSGGFTEAFF. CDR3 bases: TGTGCCGCCCGTTCGGGGGGATTTACGGAAGCTTTCTTT.

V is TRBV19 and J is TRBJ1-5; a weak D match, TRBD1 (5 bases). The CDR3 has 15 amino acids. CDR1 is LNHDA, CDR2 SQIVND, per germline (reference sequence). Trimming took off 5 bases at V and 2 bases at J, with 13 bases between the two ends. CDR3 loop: CASSDRGSRNQPQHF. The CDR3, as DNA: TGTGCCAGTAGTGACCGGGGGTCGCGCAATCAGCCCCAGCATTTT.

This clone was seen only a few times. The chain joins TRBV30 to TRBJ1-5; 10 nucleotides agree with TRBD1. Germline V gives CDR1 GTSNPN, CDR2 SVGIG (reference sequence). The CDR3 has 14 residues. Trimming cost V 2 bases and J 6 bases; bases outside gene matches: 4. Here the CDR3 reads CAWSTGTGAQPQHF. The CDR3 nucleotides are TGTGCCTGGAGTACGGGGACAGGGGCTCAGCCCCAGCATTTT.

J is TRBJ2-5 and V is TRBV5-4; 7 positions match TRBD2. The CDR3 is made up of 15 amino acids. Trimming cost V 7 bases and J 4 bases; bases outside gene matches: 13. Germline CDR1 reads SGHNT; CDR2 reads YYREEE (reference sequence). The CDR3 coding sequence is TGTGCCAGCGGAGTAGCGGGTAATCAGGGAGAGACCCAGTACTTC. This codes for CASGVAGNQGETQYF.

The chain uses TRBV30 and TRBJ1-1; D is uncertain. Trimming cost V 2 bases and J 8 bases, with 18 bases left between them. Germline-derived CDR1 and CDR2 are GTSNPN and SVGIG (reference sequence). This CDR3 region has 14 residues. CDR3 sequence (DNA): TGTGCCTGGAGTATCCGTCCGGGAGTCTTCGAAGCTTTCTTT. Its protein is CAWSIRPGVFEAFF.

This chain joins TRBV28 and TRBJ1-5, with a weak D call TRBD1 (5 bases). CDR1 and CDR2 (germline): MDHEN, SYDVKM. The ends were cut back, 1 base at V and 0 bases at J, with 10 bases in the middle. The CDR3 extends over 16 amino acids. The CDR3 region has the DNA TGTGCCAGCAGTTTATCGGGGGGGTATAGCAATCAGCCCCAGCATTTT. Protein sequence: CASSLSGGYSNQPQHF.

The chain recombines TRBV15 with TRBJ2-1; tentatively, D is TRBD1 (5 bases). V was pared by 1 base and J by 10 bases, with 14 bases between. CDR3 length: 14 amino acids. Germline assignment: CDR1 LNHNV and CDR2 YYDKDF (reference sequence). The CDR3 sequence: CATSRGVPGKEQFF. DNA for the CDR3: TGTGCCACCAGCAGAGGGGTACCAGGGAAAGAGCAGTTCTTC.

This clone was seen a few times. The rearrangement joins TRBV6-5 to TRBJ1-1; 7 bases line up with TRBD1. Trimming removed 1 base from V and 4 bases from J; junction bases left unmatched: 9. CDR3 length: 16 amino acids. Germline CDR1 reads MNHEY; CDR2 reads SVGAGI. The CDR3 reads CASSYWAGGMGTEAFF. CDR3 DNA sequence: TGTGCCAGCAGTTACTGGGCAGGGGGTATGGGCACTGAAGCTTTCTTT.

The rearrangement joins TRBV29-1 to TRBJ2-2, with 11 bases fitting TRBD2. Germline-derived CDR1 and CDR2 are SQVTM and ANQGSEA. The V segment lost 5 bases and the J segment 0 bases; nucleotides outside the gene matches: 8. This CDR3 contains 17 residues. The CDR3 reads CSVRASGGSANTGELFF. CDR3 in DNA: TGCAGCGTTCGGGCTAGCGGGGGGTCCGCGAACACCGGGGAGCTGTTTTTT.

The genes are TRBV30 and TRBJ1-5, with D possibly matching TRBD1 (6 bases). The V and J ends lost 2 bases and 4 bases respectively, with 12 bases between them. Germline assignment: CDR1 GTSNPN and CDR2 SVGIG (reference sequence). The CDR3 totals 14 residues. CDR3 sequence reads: CAWSFGQINQPQHF. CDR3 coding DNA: TGTGCCTGGAGTTTTGGACAGATTAATCAGCCCCAGCATTTT.

The CDR3 DNA follows: TGCGCCAGCAGCTTGTCACTAGCGGGGGCAGAGACCCAGTACTTC. Amino acids: CASSLSLAGAETQYF. The rearrangement links TRBV5-1 to TRBJ2-5; 11 bases line up with TRBD2. Germline CDR1 is SGHRS and CDR2 is YFSETQ. Unmatched junction bases numbered 3, after V lost 1 base and J lost 4 bases. The CDR3 consists of 15 residues.

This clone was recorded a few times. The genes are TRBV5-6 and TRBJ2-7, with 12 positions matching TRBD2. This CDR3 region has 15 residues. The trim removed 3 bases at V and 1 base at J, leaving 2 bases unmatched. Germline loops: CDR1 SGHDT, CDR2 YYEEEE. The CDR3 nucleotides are TGTGCCAGCAGCTCCACTAGCGGGAGGTCCTACGAGCAGTACTTC. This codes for CASSSTSGRSYEQYF.

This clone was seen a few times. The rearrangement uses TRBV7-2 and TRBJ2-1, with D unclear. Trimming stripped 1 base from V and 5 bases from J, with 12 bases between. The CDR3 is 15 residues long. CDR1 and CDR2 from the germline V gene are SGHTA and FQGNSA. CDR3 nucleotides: TGTGCCAGCAGCTTAGTGGCGGTTGTGGACAATGAGCAGTTCTTC. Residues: CASSLVAVVDNEQFF.

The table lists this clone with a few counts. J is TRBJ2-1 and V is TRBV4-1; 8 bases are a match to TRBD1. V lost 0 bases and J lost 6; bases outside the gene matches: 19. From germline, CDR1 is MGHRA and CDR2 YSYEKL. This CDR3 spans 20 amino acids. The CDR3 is CASSQDGGPGQGGSGNEQFF. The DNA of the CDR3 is TGCGCCAGCAGCCAAGATGGGGGGCCCGGACAGGGAGGTTCTGGCAATGAGCAGTTCTTC.

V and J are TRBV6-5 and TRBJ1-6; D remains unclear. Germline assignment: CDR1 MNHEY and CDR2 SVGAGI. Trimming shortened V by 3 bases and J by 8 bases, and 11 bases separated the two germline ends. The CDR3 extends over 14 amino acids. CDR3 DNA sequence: TGTGCCAGCAGTTATTCCCCCGAGTATTCACCCCTCCACTTT. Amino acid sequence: CASSYSPEYSPLHF.

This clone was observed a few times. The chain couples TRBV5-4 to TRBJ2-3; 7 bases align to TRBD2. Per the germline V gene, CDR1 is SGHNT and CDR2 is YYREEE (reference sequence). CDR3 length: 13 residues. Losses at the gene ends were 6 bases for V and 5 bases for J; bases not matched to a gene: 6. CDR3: CASTGGGKDTQYF. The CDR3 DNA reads TGTGCCAGCACGGGAGGAGGGAAAGATACGCAGTATTTT.

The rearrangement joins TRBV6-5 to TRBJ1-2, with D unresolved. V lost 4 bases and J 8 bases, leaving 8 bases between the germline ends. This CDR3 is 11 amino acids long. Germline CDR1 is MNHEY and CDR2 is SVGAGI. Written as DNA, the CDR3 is TGTGCCAGCAGTTTAAGCGGCGGCTACACCTTC. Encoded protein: CASSLSGGYTF.

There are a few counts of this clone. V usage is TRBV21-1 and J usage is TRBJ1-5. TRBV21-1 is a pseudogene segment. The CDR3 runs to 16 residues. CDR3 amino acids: CASSDGTQGGNQPQHF. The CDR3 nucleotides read TGTGCCAGCAGCGATGGGACCCAAGGAGGGAATCAGCCCCAGCATTTT.